A selection of T cell receptor beta chains follows, all from one sample in a study of blood T cell repertoires in COVID-19. Libraries were prepared by immunoSEQ multiplex PCR; TCRdb keeps only in-frame clonotypes and omits some of them. The table records about 160,000 clones, over 80% of them present only once. Sequencing was performed on peripheral blood. These receptors all come from a man between 65 and 85 years old who had recovered from COVID-19. Both conserved end residues are part of each CDR3. D genes are given only for firm matches. Clone size is not always given. Where it is, it says once, few, many or a class for expanded clones.

cdr3_length	j_call	v_call	clone_size	d_call	cdr3_aa	cdr3_nt
16	TRBJ2-1	TRBV4-3	.	TRBD1	CASSQDWDRGRNEQFF	TGCGCCAGCAGCCAAGATTGGGACAGGGGACGCAATGAGCAGTTCTTC
17	TRBJ1-4	TRBV7-9	once	TRBD1	CASSLGQGVKLSGKLFF	TGTGCCAGCAGCTTGGGACAGGGGGTAAAGTTGAGTGGAAAACTGTTTTTT
15	TRBJ1-2	TRBV18	.	TRBD1	CASSPVRTGNYGYTF	TGTGCCAGCTCACCGGTTAGGACAGGGAACTATGGCTACACCTTC
21	TRBJ2-7	TRBV3-1/TRBV3-2	.	TRBD1	CASSQGQGARYSTGLCYEQYF	TGTGCCAGCAGCCAAGGACAGGGGGCGCGGTATAGTACGGGACTCTGCTACGAGCAGTACTTC
13	TRBJ2-7	TRBV5-1	few	.	CASSLEEAGEQYF	TGCGCCAGCAGCTTGGAGGAGGCGGGCGAGCAGTACTTC
14	TRBJ1-2	TRBV5-1	once	TRBD1	CASSRQGESDGYTF	TGCGCCAGCAGCCGTCAGGGGGAGTCCGATGGCTACACCTTC
18	TRBJ1-5	TRBV19	.	.	CASSGLFSELYSNQPQHF	TGTGCCAGTAGTGGATTATTTTCGGAGCTGTATAGCAATCAGCCCCAGCATTTT
15	TRBJ1-2	TRBV5-4	.	.	CASSLAGRGNYGYTF	TGTGCCAGCAGCTTGGCCGGACGGGGTAACTATGGCTACACCTTC
15	TRBJ2-1	TRBV7-2	.	.	CASSFRQGRYNEQFF	TGTGCCAGCAGCTTTCGGCAGGGTCGCTACAATGAGCAGTTCTTC
15	TRBJ1-4	TRBV5-1	.	TRBD1	CASSLGVTGGEKLFF	TGCGCCAGCAGCTTGGGTGTCACAGGGGGTGAAAAACTGTTTTTT
19	TRBJ2-3	TRBV19	once	TRBD1	CASDRRGQGGRASTDTQYF	TGTGCCAGTGATCGTAGGGGACAGGGGGGAAGAGCGAGCACAGATACGCAGTATTTT
15	TRBJ2-1	TRBV7-9	.	TRBD2	CASSLVGGRNNEQFF	TGTGCCAGCAGCTTAGTCGGCGGGAGAAACAATGAGCAGTTCTTC
15	TRBJ2-7	TRBV27	.	TRBD2	CASRLLAGGPYEQYF	TGTGCCAGCAGGCTCCTAGCGGGAGGGCCCTACGAGCAGTACTTC
13	TRBJ2-5	TRBV12-3/TRBV12-4	.	TRBD2	CASRPGGGETQYF	TGTGCCAGCAGGCCGGGGGGAGGAGAGACCCAGTACTTC
15	TRBJ2-6	TRBV5-8	.	.	CASSFGSSGANVLTF	TGTGCCAGCAGCTTTGGGAGCTCTGGGGCCAACGTCCTGACTTTC
14	TRBJ2-5	TRBV7-6	.	.	CASSLETLKETQYF	TGTGCCAGCAGCTTAGAGACATTAAAAGAGACCCAGTACTTC
16	TRBJ1-4	TRBV9	.	TRBD1	CASSYRTGLPNEKLFF	TGTGCCAGCAGCTACCGGACAGGGCTACCTAATGAAAAACTGTTTTTT
16	TRBJ2-7	TRBV27	.	TRBD1	CASSGIGTGASYEQYF	TGTGCCAGCAGTGGAATAGGGACAGGGGCCTCCTACGAGCAGTACTTC
15	TRBJ2-7	TRBV3-1/TRBV3-2	.	.	CASSQEGGSIGEQYF	TGTGCCAGCAGCCAAGAAGGCGGGTCGATCGGGGAGCAGTACTTC
16	TRBJ2-3	TRBV5-1	.	.	CASSLNGAGSTDTQYF	TGCGCCAGCAGCTTGAACGGAGCGGGTAGCACAGATACGCAGTATTTT
16	TRBJ2-7	TRBV3-1/TRBV3-2	few	TRBD2	CASSQDLTSGRNEQYF	TGTGCCAGCAGCCAAGATCTGACTAGCGGGAGGAACGAGCAGTACTTC
16	TRBJ1-2	TRBV3-1/TRBV3-2	.	.	CASSHVSAHFLYGYTF	TGTGCCAGCAGCCACGTGTCAGCGCATTTTCTCTATGGCTACACCTTC
14	TRBJ1-5	TRBV30	.	.	CAWSRRGSNQPQHF	TGTGCCTGGAGTCGAAGGGGTAGCAATCAGCCCCAGCATTTT
16	TRBJ2-3	TRBV7-9	.	TRBD2	CASSLGGLALTDTQYF	TGTGCCAGCAGCTTAGGAGGACTAGCCCTGACAGATACGCAGTATTTT
11	TRBJ2-7	TRBV6-6	few	.	CASSGDYEQYF	TGTGCCAGCAGTGGAGACTACGAGCAGTACTTC
17	TRBJ2-1	TRBV19	.	TRBD1	CASSWAHGDRYYNEQFF	TGTGCCTCAAGTTGGGCGCATGGGGACAGGTATTACAATGAGCAGTTCTTC
14	TRBJ2-7	TRBV28	.	TRBD2	CASSLLAGGREQYF	TGTGCCAGCAGTCTCCTAGCGGGAGGGCGGGAGCAGTACTTC
15	TRBJ2-3	TRBV7-2	.	.	CASSTNGGYGDTQYF	TGTGCCAGCAGCACTAACGGGGGATATGGAGATACGCAGTATTTT
15	TRBJ2-7	TRBV7-8	.	TRBD1	CASSTWTGNSYEQYF	TGTGCCAGCAGCACCTGGACAGGGAACTCCTACGAGCAGTACTTC
11	TRBJ1-1	TRBV12-3/TRBV12-4	.	.	CASNRGTEAFF	TGTGCCAGCAATAGGGGAACTGAAGCTTTCTTT
14	TRBJ1-1	TRBV5-1	.	TRBD1	CASSLGQGYTEAFF	TGCGCCAGCAGCCTCGGACAGGGGTATACTGAAGCTTTCTTT
14	TRBJ2-1	TRBV11-2	.	.	CASSRERGYNEQFF	TGTGCCAGCAGCAGAGAACGGGGTTACAATGAGCAGTTCTTC
14	TRBJ2-7	TRBV10-2	.	.	CASSESRASSEQYF	TGCGCCAGCAGTGAGTCTCGGGCTAGCTCCGAGCAGTACTTC
16	TRBJ2-3	TRBV2	.	TRBD2	CASRPGLAGRTDTQYF	TGTGCCAGCAGACCCGGACTAGCGGGCCGCACAGATACGCAGTATTTT
13	TRBJ1-1	TRBV9	.	TRBD1	CASSSTGFGEAFF	TGTGCCAGCAGCTCGACAGGGTTTGGAGAAGCTTTCTTT
14	TRBJ2-1	TRBV7-2	.	.	CASSWGLAYNEQFF	TGTGCCAGCAGCTGGGGACTCGCCTACAATGAGCAGTTCTTC
18	TRBJ1-5	TRBV6-2/TRBV6-3	.	.	CASSYPHWAANSNQPQHF	TGTGCCAGCAGTTACCCGCATTGGGCAGCTAATAGCAATCAGCCCCAGCATTTT
15	TRBJ2-7	TRBV12-5	.	TRBD1	CASGLATGFSYEQYF	TGTGCTAGTGGTTTGGCGACAGGGTTTTCCTACGAGCAGTACTTC
16	TRBJ2-5	TRBV5-8	.	TRBD2	CASSLPGGRAVETQYF	TGTGCCAGCAGTCTCCCTGGCGGGAGGGCCGTAGAGACCCAGTACTTC
15	TRBJ2-1	TRBV10-3	few	.	CAIKESGPNLGEQFF	TGTGCCATCAAGGAGAGCGGGCCCAACCTGGGGGAGCAGTTCTTC
14	TRBJ2-7	TRBV6-5	.	.	CASREPGRSYEQYF	TGTGCCAGCAGAGAGCCAGGGCGCTCCTACGAGCAGTACTTC
19	TRBJ2-2	TRBV24-1	once	TRBD1	CATSGPAGTGGGNTGELFF	TGTGCCACCAGTGGGCCGGCCGGGACAGGGGGCGGAAACACCGGGGAGCTGTTTTTT
12	TRBJ1-1	TRBV7-9	.	TRBD1	CASSPGTGEAFF	TGTGCCAGCAGCCCCGGGACAGGTGAAGCTTTCTTT
13	TRBJ1-4	TRBV29-1	.	.	CSVVGEGFEKLFF	TGCAGCGTTGTAGGGGAAGGGTTTGAAAAACTGTTTTTT
15	TRBJ2-1	TRBV5-4	.	TRBD2	CASSSTSGSRDEQFF	TGTGCCAGCAGCTCGACTAGCGGGAGTCGAGATGAGCAGTTCTTC
13	TRBJ2-1	TRBV5-4	.	.	CASSLPRLNEQFF	TGTGCCAGCAGCTTGCCTCGGTTGAATGAGCAGTTCTTC
18	TRBJ2-7	TRBV5-5	.	TRBD2	CASSFLRLAGGSGYEQYF	TGTGCCAGCAGCTTTTTGCGACTAGCGGGAGGGTCGGGTTACGAGCAGTACTTC
18	TRBJ2-5	TRBV6-1	.	TRBD2	CASSGLAGGPINGETQYF	TGTGCCAGCAGTGGACTAGCGGGAGGGCCTATTAATGGAGAGACCCAGTACTTC